One sample yielded the 19 T cell receptor beta chains listed below, sequenced in a study of blood T cell repertoires in COVID-19. Using immunoSEQ multiplex PCR, the repertoire was profiled, and TCRdb retains in-frame clones only, with some absent. The repertoire consists of about 120,000 clones, with roughly 89% occurring once and the leading ten covering more than 2%. Sequencing input: peripheral blood. These receptors were collected from a woman aged 45-60 years with acute or convalescent COVID-19.

The chain recombines TRBV5-1 with TRBJ1-5, with no clear D. The CDR3 contains 15 residues. The V gene lost 0 bases and the J gene lost 6 bases, with 13 bases spanning the gap. CDR1 is SGHRS and CDR2 is YFSETQ in the germline V gene. CDR3 DNA: TGCGCCAGCAGCTTGGCGGGTGGAACCGGTCAGCCCCAGCATTTT. As protein: CASSLAGGTGQPQHF.

This chain connects TRBV4-3 to TRBJ1-1; D gene uncertain. CDR3 length: 13 amino acids. Trimming left V 0 bases short and J 9 bases short, with 11 bases between. Germline-derived CDR1 and CDR2 are LGHNA and YSLEER. CDR3 in DNA: TGCGCCAGCAGCCAAGATCGGGTACGGAAAGCTTTCTTT. Its protein is CASSQDRVRKAFF.

The chain links TRBV19 to TRBJ2-7; 8 bases agree with TRBD2. V lost 2 bases and J lost 3; bases outside the gene matches: 3. In germline, CDR1 is LNHDA, CDR2 SQIVND (reference sequence). The length of the CDR3 is 14 residues. This chain's CDR3 is CASSITSGNYEQYF. The CDR3 bases are TGTGCCAGTAGTATAACTAGCGGTAACTACGAGCAGTACTTC.

The genes are TRBV11-2 and TRBJ2-3, with a tentative D call TRBD1 (5 bases). There are 14 residues in the CDR3. Germline CDR1 and CDR2: SGHAT and FQNNGV. The V gene lost 5 bases and the J gene lost 0 bases, with 9 bases spanning the gap. Written as DNA, the CDR3 is TGTGCCAGCAGCATTGGGGCAAGCACAGATACGCAGTATTTT. Its protein is CASSIGASTDTQYF.

The J gene is TRBJ2-1, the V gene TRBV15; TRBD1 matches at 7 bases. The junction had 7 bases not matched to a gene; V was cut back by 4 bases and J by 7 bases. The CDR3 spans 14 residues. Germline V gene data show CDR1 as LNHNV and CDR2 as YYDKDF (reference sequence). This CDR3 reads CATSTRTGNNEQFF. The CDR3 DNA reads TGTGCCACCAGCACCCGGACAGGAAATAATGAGCAGTTCTTC.

The CDR3 here is CASSPRPGTGKETQYF. CDR3 sequence (DNA): TGTGCCAGCTCACCCCGTCCCGGGACAGGGAAAGAGACCCAGTACTTC. The gene calls are TRBV18 and TRBJ2-5; 9 bases fit TRBD1. Trimming took 3 bases from V and 3 from J; bases not matched to a gene: 8. The CDR3 extends over 16 amino acids. CDR1 KGHSH and CDR2 LQKENI come from the germline V gene.

The V and J genes are TRBV19 and TRBJ1-5; 8 bases are a match to TRBD1. Germline loops: CDR1 LNHDA, CDR2 SQIVND (reference sequence). Trimming at V came to 4 bases and at J to 7 bases, leaving 6 bases not matched to a gene. The CDR3 contains 14 residues. This CDR3 reads CASSKTGVGQPQHF. DNA for the CDR3: TGTGCCAGTAGTAAGACAGGGGTAGGACAGCCCCAGCATTTT. The whole variable domain, remainder taken from reference TRBV19 and TRBJ1-5, is DGGITQSPKYLFRKEGQNVTLSCEQNLNHDAMYWYRQDPGQGLRLIYYSQIVNDFQKGDIAEGYSVSREKKESFPLTVTSAQKNPTAFYLCASSKTGVGQPQHFGDGTRLSIL.

V usage is TRBV7-4 and J usage is TRBJ2-5; 15 bases are shared with TRBD2. V trimming: 4 bases; J trimming: 2 bases; junction bases outside the gene matches: 14. Germline CDR1 is SGHVT and CDR2 is SQSDAQ. CDR3 length equals 20 residues. Written as DNA, the CDR3 is TGTGCCAGCAGCTCACCCAGGACTAGCGGGAGGGGAGGCCCTCAAGAGACCCAGTACTTC. It codes for CASSSPRTSGRGGPQETQYF.

The chain has TRBV2 and TRBJ1-5; TRBD1 aligns across 7 bases. CDR3 length equals 15 residues. Germline CDR1 SNHLY, CDR2 FYNNEI. Trimming took 5 bases from V and 3 from J; bases not matched to a gene: 7. CDR3 sequence: CASSPLDRDNQPQHF. The CDR3 DNA reads as TGTGCCAGCAGTCCTCTCGACAGGGACAATCAGCCCCAGCATTTT. Full variable domain (remainder filled in from reference TRBV2 and TRBJ1-5): EPEVTQTPSHQVTQMGQEVILRCVPISNHLYFYWYRQILGQKVEFLVSFYNNEISEKSEIFDDQFSVERPDGSNFTLKIRSTKLEDSAMYFCASSPLDRDNQPQHFGDGTRLSIL.

The chain joins TRBV5-4 to TRBJ2-2; 12 bases match TRBD2. CDR1 and CDR2 from the germline V gene are SGHNT and YYREEE (reference sequence). CDR3 length equals 17 residues. Trimming removed 0 bases from V and 5 bases from J; junction bases left unmatched: 5. The CDR3 is CASSLELAGGLTGELFF. The CDR3 nucleotides are TGTGCCAGCAGCTTGGAGCTAGCGGGGGGGCTGACCGGGGAGCTGTTTTTT.

The V and J genes are TRBV5-1 and TRBJ2-7, with 9 bases that match TRBD1. Trimming took 4 bases from V and 6 from J; bases not matched to a gene: 26. CDR1 and CDR2 (germline): SGHRS, YFSETQ. The CDR3 spans 20 residues. The CDR3 reads CASSDGPQGAVRGGDTEQYF. CDR3 nucleotide sequence: TGCGCCAGCAGCGATGGGCCACAGGGGGCGGTAAGAGGTGGGGACACCGAGCAGTACTTC. The full variable domain, rest sourced from reference TRBV5-1 and TRBJ2-7, is KAGVTQTPRYLIKTRGQQVTLSCSPISGHRSVSWYQQTPGQGLQFLFEYFSETQRNKGNFPGRFSGRQFSNSRSEMNVSTLELGDSALYLCASSDGPQGAVRGGDTEQYFGPGTRLTVT.

The rearrangement links TRBV7-2 to TRBJ1-1; unclear D gene. CDR1 SGHTA and CDR2 FQGNSA come from the germline V gene. CDR3 size: 15 residues. V lost 3 bases, J lost 2 bases, and 13 bases lay in between. The CDR3, as DNA: TGTGCCAGCAGCTTCCCCGCGGGCGGCAACACTGAAGCTTTCTTT. Amino acids: CASSFPAGGNTEAFF.

Only one count was recorded for this clone. This rearrangement joins TRBV6-5 to TRBJ1-6; tentative D call: TRBD1 (6 bases). The germline V and J ends were trimmed by 6 bases and 6 bases, with 15 bases remaining between them. Germline V lookup: CDR1 MNHEY, CDR2 SVGAGI. This CDR3 comprises 15 residues. The CDR3 is CASRGDRTSNSPLHF. In DNA, the CDR3 is TGTGCCAGCAGGGGTGACAGGACCAGTAATTCACCCCTCCACTTT.

V usage is TRBV6-2 or TRBV6-3 and J usage is TRBJ2-5; D is perhaps TRBD1 (6 bases). The CDR3 has 14 residues. Germline-derived CDR1 and CDR2 are MNHEY and SVGEGT. With 4 bases removed from V and 4 bases from J, the gap between germline ends came to 13 bases. CDR3 sequence reads: CASSSYRAGETQYF. As DNA, the CDR3 is TGTGCCAGCAGTTCGTACAGGGCTGGAGAGACCCAGTACTTC.

The table lists this clone with a few counts. The V and J genes are TRBV5-4 and TRBJ2-5, with D possibly being TRBD2 (5 bases). This CDR3 is built from 14 residues. V shed 2 bases and J shed 5 bases, with 13 bases lying between them. Germline CDR1 is SGHNT and CDR2 is YYREEE (reference sequence). The DNA for the CDR3 is TGTGCCAGCAGCTTTTCAGGAGGAAGGGAGACCCAGTACTTC. Its protein product is CASSFSGGRETQYF.

This clone appeared a single time. DNA of the CDR3: TGTGCCAGCAGCCAGCGGGGGTCGTACAATGAGCAGTTCTTC. This gives the protein CASSQRGSYNEQFF. The chain joins TRBV6-5 to TRBJ2-1, with 8 bases aligning to TRBD2. The V gene end was trimmed by 6 bases and the J gene end by 4 bases; junction bases not matched to a gene: 5. Germline V gene data show CDR1 as MNHEY and CDR2 as SVGAGI. CDR3 size: 14 residues.

The chain recombines TRBV30 with TRBJ1-2; the match to TRBD1 covers 8 bases. Unmatched junction bases numbered 11, after V lost 3 bases and J lost 8 bases. Per the germline V gene, CDR1 is GTSNPN and CDR2 is SVGIG (reference sequence). The CDR3 consists of 14 residues. The CDR3 sequence: CAWRLPGTGKGYTF. The CDR3, as DNA: TGTGCCTGGAGGTTACCCGGGACAGGCAAGGGCTACACCTTC.

The chain is built from TRBV5-1 and TRBJ2-5, with 8 bases aligning to TRBD2. Germline lookup yields CDR1 SGHRS and CDR2 YFSETQ. The CDR3 contains 16 residues. With 0 bases clipped from V and 2 bases from J, the junction kept 6 bases outside the gene matches. The CDR3 bases are TGCGCCAGCAGCTTGGCCATCCGGGGGGGTCAAGAGACCCAGTACTTC. Translation: CASSLAIRGGQETQYF.

The chain has TRBV6-5 and TRBJ2-1, with 14 bases matching TRBD2. After removal of 4 bases from V and 7 bases from J, the junction contained 6 bases not matched to a gene. The CDR3 loop spans 16 amino acids. In germline, CDR1 is MNHEY, CDR2 SVGAGI. The CDR3 nucleotides are TGTGCCAGCAGTTCGGCCGGACTAGCGGGAGGAAATGAGCAGTTCTTC. It specifies CASSSAGLAGGNEQFF.